This T cell receptor beta chain originates from a study of graft-versus-host responses after intestinal transplantation. Study outcomes and limitations: Among recipient marrow samples, GvH clones were found; some appeared first in ileum or blood.

V was trimmed by 3 bases and J by 4 bases, leaving 11 bases between them. CDR3 length equals 14 residues. Per germline, CDR1 LNHNV and CDR2 YYDKDF (reference sequence). A remark on this clone: Its specificity is unknown.

Sequencing was performed with immunoSEQ multiplex PCR; in TCRdb, only in-frame clones are kept and a portion is missing. The sample holds about 73,000 clones, almost 90% seen once. The sequencing here drew on unstimulated CD8+ T cells sorted from spleen or lymph node cells, taken before transplant. The source is a human donor who was the organ donor for an intestinal transplant. The chain employs TRBV15 and TRBJ2-3, with a possible D match to TRBD1 (5 bases). CDR3 in amino acids: CATSRTARPDTQYF. CDR3 coding DNA: TGTGCCACCAGCAGGACAGCAAGACCAGATACGCAGTATTTT.